This T cell receptor beta chain stems from a study of blood T cell dynamics during melanoma immunotherapy. Overall study results and limits: The most clonal sorted CD8+ subset, immune-effector cells, was closest to cell-free DNA CDR3 sequences.

This clone was detected a few times. Its antigen is undetermined. Profiling relied on immunoSEQ multiplex PCR, and the TCRdb table lists in-frame clones only, not all of them. The sample contains more than 800 clones, around 69% of which appear only once. V lost 0 bases and J lost 0, with 10 bases in between. Germline CDR1 and CDR2: SGDLS and YYNGEE. CDR3 size: 15 residues. The time point was: week 3, after first cycle of checkpoint inhibitor. Immune-effector memory T cells were defined as CD3+ CD4- CD8+ CD45RA- CD45RO-high CD27- CCR7-. This chain uses TRBV9 with TRBJ2-7; possibly TRBD2 for D (6 bases). Sequences were derived from CD8+ T cells from blood, sampled from a patient treated with checkpoint blockade. This receptor was obtained from a human donor with melanoma. In DNA, the CDR3 is TGTGCCAGCAGCGTAGACGGGAGAAGCTCCTACGAGCAGTACTTC. Translated: CASSVDGRSSYEQYF.